These 31 T cell receptor beta chains were all obtained from the same sample, sequenced in a study of blood T cells in healthy people across ages. A sample-barcoded 5' primer and a J-beta primer mix were used in a second PCR of about 6 to 11 cycles. TCRdb ran MiXCR on the 5' RACE reads and lists one entry per CDR3 protein. The sample consists of about 700,000 distinct CDR3 sequences, roughly 32% of them appearing once. Sequencing was carried out using blood. These receptors came from a woman of 80 years or more in good health.

DNA for the CDR3: TGTGCCAGCAGCCCAGGGACTAGCGGGGGCCTGTCCTACAATGAGCAGTTCTTC. Residues: CASSPGTSGGLSYNEQFF. V gene TRBV7-9 combines with J gene TRBJ2-1; TRBD2 matches at 14 bases. The V segment lost 5 bases and the J segment 1 base; nucleotides outside the gene matches: 7. The CDR3 has 18 residues. Germline lookup yields CDR1 SEHNR and CDR2 FQNEAQ (reference sequence). Using reference TRBV7-9 and TRBJ2-1 for the parts outside the CDR3, the full variable domain is DTGVSQNPRHKITKRGQNVTFRCDPISEHNRLYWYRQTLGQGPEFLTYFQNEAQLEKSRLLSDRFSAERPKGSFSTLEIQRTEQGDSAMYLCASSPGTSGGLSYNEQFFGPGTRLTVL.

This clonotype occurred many times. The chain uses TRBV7-9 and TRBJ1-1; possibly TRBD1 for D (5 bases). Germline V lookup: CDR1 SEHNR, CDR2 FQNEAQ (reference sequence). V lost 4 bases to trimming and J lost 4 bases, with 16 bases between them. This CDR3 contains 15 residues. CDR3 DNA sequence: TGTGCCAGCAGCTCGCCGGTGGGGCGGGTCACTGAAGCTTTCTTT. It encodes CASSSPVGRVTEAFF.

This clonotype was found a few times. V usage is TRBV20-1 and J usage is TRBJ2-4; perhaps TRBD2 as D (6 bases). Between the trimmed V and J ends, which lost 6 bases and 7 bases, there was a span of 19 bases. CDR3 length equals 14 residues. Germline V gene data show CDR1 as DFQATT and CDR2 as SNEGSKA (reference sequence). DNA of the CDR3: TGCAGTGCGCGACAGTCGACGGGGAGGAACATTCAGTACTTC. Its translation is CSARQSTGRNIQYF.

This clonotype came up many times. The rearrangement links TRBV27 to TRBJ2-7; D is unclear. The CDR3 is made up of 20 amino acids. V lost 5 bases to trimming and J lost 0 bases, with 29 bases between them. Germline V gene data show CDR1 as MNHEY and CDR2 as SMNVEV (reference sequence). In DNA form, the CDR3 reads TGTGCCAGCAGTCCGTCGGACGCTTTACTCCATATTATACTCTCCTACGAGCAGTACTTC. Residues: CASSPSDALLHIILSYEQYF.

In its sample, this clonotype was seen a few times. The chain employs TRBV30 and TRBJ1-2; D remains unclear. The CDR3 has 11 amino acids. The V gene's germline CDR1 is GTSNPN and CDR2 SVGIG (reference sequence). The V end lost 0 bases, the J end lost 7 bases, and 6 bases lay between the germline ends. For the CDR3, the DNA is TGTGCCTGGAGTGTAAAAAGTGGCTACACCTTC. Its translation is CAWSVKSGYTF.

The V call is TRBV14, the J call TRBJ1-4; 7 bases line up with TRBD1. V lost 4 bases and J lost 7; bases outside the gene matches: 6. The germline V gene has CDR1 SGHDN and CDR2 FVKESK. This CDR3 region has 14 residues. The CDR3 coding sequence is TGTGCCAGCAGCCCGGGACAGCGCCCTGAAAAACTGTTTTTT. Encoded protein: CASSPGQRPEKLFF.

The table lists this clonotype with many counts. The V gene is TRBV5-1, the J gene TRBJ2-5; D is undetermined. CDR3 length: 13 amino acids. The germline CDR1 and CDR2 sequences are SGHRS and YFSETQ. Between the trimmed V and J ends, which lost 4 bases and 1 base, there was a span of 8 bases. The CDR3 loop is CASSTAFQETQYF. The CDR3 DNA sequence: TGCGCCAGCAGCACCGCTTTCCAAGAGACCCAGTACTTC. Complete variable domain (other parts from reference TRBV5-1 and TRBJ2-5): KAGVTQTPRYLIKTRGQQVTLSCSPISGHRSVSWYQQTPGQGLQFLFEYFSETQRNKGNFPGRFSGRQFSNSRSEMNVSTLELGDSALYLCASSTAFQETQYFGPGTRLLVL.

This clonotype was seen many times. The rearrangement joins TRBV5-1 to TRBJ2-5; 7 positions match TRBD1. Looked up from germline, CDR1 is SGHRS and CDR2 is YFSETQ. Trimming cost V 0 bases and J 3 bases; bases outside gene matches: 2. CDR3 length equals 14 residues. The CDR3 spells CASSLDRGEETQYF. In DNA, the CDR3 is TGCGCCAGCAGCTTGGACAGGGGAGAAGAGACCCAGTACTTC.

This clonotype was observed a few times. One base away lies a much larger clone, so this may be a sequencing read error. The chain employs TRBV7-2 and TRBJ2-5; D remains ambiguous. Germline CDR1 and CDR2: SGHTA and FQGNSA. The CDR3 has 15 residues. Trimming took off 1 base at V and 11 bases at J, with 20 bases between the two ends. CDR3 sequence (DNA): TGTGCCAGCAGCTTAGATTTCAATACCTACAATGAGCAGTACTTC. This codes for CASSLDFNTYNEQYF.

This clonotype was recorded at least ten times. The chain joins TRBV27 to TRBJ2-1, with 7 bases aligning to TRBD2. This CDR3 contains 13 residues. Germline V lookup: CDR1 MNHEY, CDR2 SMNVEV (reference sequence). Losses at the gene ends were 0 bases for V and 7 bases for J; bases not matched to a gene: 0. The CDR3 bases are TGTGCCAGCAGTTTATCGGGGGGGAATGAGCAGTTCTTC. This sequence encodes CASSLSGGNEQFF.

The J gene is TRBJ2-7, the V gene TRBV4-1; D is undetermined. Germline CDR1 is MGHRA and CDR2 is YSYEKL. V gave up 4 bases and J gave up 4 bases, with 11 bases separating them. The CDR3 runs to 13 residues. DNA for the CDR3: TGCGCCAGCAGCCCTCATGGTCGGTACGAGCAGTACTTC. This gives the protein CASSPHGRYEQYF.

The rearrangement links TRBV7-2 to TRBJ2-1; D might be TRBD2 (6 bases). The CDR3 totals 17 residues. Germline values: CDR1 SGHTA, CDR2 FQGNSA. Trimming took 0 bases from V and 0 from J, leaving 12 bases between them. This chain's CDR3 is CASSLASSGSSYNEQFF. The DNA of the CDR3 is TGTGCCAGCAGCTTAGCAAGTAGCGGTAGCTCCTACAATGAGCAGTTCTTC.

This chain connects TRBV2 to TRBJ1-2; 9 bases match TRBD1. The CDR3 is made up of 15 amino acids. With 7 bases clipped from V and 2 bases from J, the junction kept 8 bases outside the gene matches. From germline, CDR1 is SNHLY and CDR2 FYNNEI. This CDR3 reads CASIYSGTGNYGYTF. The CDR3 DNA is TGTGCCAGCATCTACTCCGGGACAGGGAACTATGGCTACACCTTC.

V is TRBV5-1 and J is TRBJ2-5; TRBD2 matches 7 bases. The junction had 11 bases not matched to a gene; V was cut back by 4 bases and J by 2 bases. The germline V gene encodes CDR1 SGHRS and CDR2 YFSETQ. This CDR3 is built from 16 residues. CDR3 region: CASSLRTSVGQETQYF. In DNA form, the CDR3 reads TGCGCCAGCAGCCTACGGACTAGTGTGGGACAAGAGACCCAGTACTTC. The complete variable domain, with remaining parts taken from reference TRBV5-1 and TRBJ2-5, reads KAGVTQTPRYLIKTRGQQVTLSCSPISGHRSVSWYQQTPGQGLQFLFEYFSETQRNKGNFPGRFSGRQFSNSRSEMNVSTLELGDSALYLCASSLRTSVGQETQYFGPGTRLLVL.

This clonotype was picked up many times. The chain carries TRBV2 and TRBJ1-2; no definite D call. V was trimmed by 5 bases and J by 6 bases, leaving 4 bases between them. The CDR3 has 10 amino acids. The V gene's germline CDR1 is SNHLY and CDR2 FYNNEI. The CDR3 region has the DNA TGTGCCAGCAGTCGCAATGGCTACACCTTC. Its translation: CASSRNGYTF.

This clonotype was counted ten times or more. This chain joins TRBV6-2 or TRBV6-3 and TRBJ1-4; no definite D call. V gave up 0 bases and J gave up 0 bases, with 14 bases separating them. The V gene's germline CDR1 is MNHEY and CDR2 SVGEGT. CDR3 length equals 18 residues. The CDR3 nucleotides read TGTGCCAGCAGTTACTCGTATTTGGAGCGTGCAACTAATGAAAAACTGTTTTTT. It translates to CASSYSYLERATNEKLFF.

A word on this clonotype: A much larger clone differs from this one at a single base, so this may be a read error. The chain links TRBV5-5 to TRBJ1-5, with D possibly being TRBD1 (6 bases). V was shortened by 5 bases and J by 1 base, with 13 bases between the two germline ends. The germline V gene has CDR1 SGHKS and CDR2 YYEKEE (reference sequence). CDR3 length equals 15 residues. CDR3 DNA sequence: TGTGCCAGCAGGCCTATGGACAGCAGCAATCAGCCCCAGCATTTT. Amino acids: CASRPMDSSNQPQHF.

This clonotype showed up just a few times. A single base separates this from a much larger clone, so it may be a read error. The J gene is TRBJ2-1, the V gene TRBV5-1; D call uncertain. With the DNA end fitting TRBJ2-7 better, the J assignment may be wrong. The CDR3 is 15 amino acids. Germline V lookup: CDR1 SGHRS, CDR2 YFSETQ. The CDR3 region has the DNA TGCGCCAGCAGCTTTGGGTCTAGTTCCTACAATGAGCAGTACTTC. This sequence encodes CASSFGSSSYNEQYF.

This clonotype was seen just once. A much larger clone sits a single nucleotide away, making a read error possible. The chain uses TRBV20-1 and TRBJ2-5; D might be TRBD2 (5 bases). The V and J ends lost 3 bases and 1 base respectively, with 9 bases between them. The CDR3 runs 13 residues. Germline-derived CDR1 and CDR2 are DFQATT and SNEGSKA (reference sequence). In DNA form, the CDR3 reads TGCAGTGCTAGCCGGCGGGCCCAAGAGACCCAGTACTTC. It encodes CSASRRAQETQYF.

Of note for this clonotype: One end of the junction does not line up with germline, which may come from a read error. The rearrangement links TRBV3-1 to TRBJ1-2; D unclear. The germline CDR1 and CDR2 sequences are LGHDT and YNNKEL (reference sequence). The CDR3 sequence is 14 residues long. The DNA for the CDR3 is TGTGCCGGCAGCCAAGGCACCCTATCGGGTGGCTACACCTTC. It translates to CAGSQGTLSGGYTF.

Points on this clonotype: Possible read error: a much larger clone is one base away. J is TRBJ1-5 and V is TRBV20-1; 9 positions match TRBD1. The germline CDR1 and CDR2 sequences are DFQATT and SNEGSKA (reference sequence). The CDR3 totals 14 residues. Germline trimming cut 5 bases from V and 6 bases from J; bases unmatched to any gene: 8. CDR3 region: CSAPGTGIRQPQHF. DNA of the CDR3: TGCAGTGCTCCAGGGACAGGGATTCGTCAGCCCCAGCATTTT.

This clonotype was recorded many times. V usage is TRBV28 and J usage is TRBJ1-2; D might be TRBD1 (5 bases). The CDR3 extends over 14 amino acids. Germline CDR1 is MDHEN and CDR2 is SYDVKM. Trimming left V 7 bases short and J 2 bases short, with 14 bases between. In DNA form, the CDR3 reads TGTGCCAGCACCAAGGGGCAGGCCAACTATGGCTACACCTTC. The encoded protein is CASTKGQANYGYTF.

This rearrangement joins TRBV25-1 to TRBJ1-1, with D uncertain. Trimming removed 4 bases at V and 4 bases at J, with 10 bases between. This CDR3 is built from 13 residues. Germline loops: CDR1 MGHDK, CDR2 SYGVNS. DNA for the CDR3: TGTGCCAGCAGTGGAGCCGCGGGCACTGAAGCTTTCTTT. It is translated as CASSGAAGTEAFF.

This chain uses TRBV30 with TRBJ1-2; D not resolved. The CDR3 loop spans 12 amino acids. The germline gives CDR1 GTSNPN, CDR2 SVGIG (reference sequence). Trimming took 7 bases from V and 2 from J, leaving 11 bases between them. CDR3 sequence (DNA): TGTGCCTCGCTGAGGGAAAACTATGGCTACACCTTC. Translated, it gives CASLRENYGYTF. The variable domain in full, with the rest retrieved from reference TRBV30 and TRBJ1-2, is SQTIHQWPATLVQPVGSPLSLECTVEGTSNPNLYWYRQAAGRGLQLLFYSVGIGQISSEVPQNLSASRPQDRQFILSSKKLLLSDSGFYLCASLRENYGYTFGSGTRLTVV.

Details on this clonotype: A much bigger clone sits one base away, suggesting this may be a read error. The chain couples TRBV7-2 to TRBJ2-5; the D gene could be TRBD1 or TRBD2 (5 bases each). Germline assignment: CDR1 SGHTA and CDR2 FQGNSA. The CDR3 contains 13 residues. Trimming cost V 5 bases and J 5 bases, with 12 bases left between them. The CDR3 here is CASSKSGPETQYF. CDR3 nucleotides: TGTGCCAGCAGCAAGTCGGGGCCGGAGACCCAGTACTTC. Full variable domain (outside the CDR3, taken from reference TRBV7-2 and TRBJ2-5): GAGVSQSPSNKVTEKGKDVELRCDPISGHTALYWYRQSLGQGLEFLIYFQGNSAPDKSGLPSDRFSAERTGGSVSTLTIQRTQQEDSAVYLCASSKSGPETQYFGPGTRLLVL.

This clonotype occurred a few times. A much larger clone differs by one base, so this may be a read error. The CDR3, as DNA: TGTGCCGGCAGCCAGTCCCATAGCGGGGGGACGGAGACCCAGTACTTC. Protein: CAGSQSHSGGTETQYF. This sequence joins TRBV3-1 and TRBJ2-5; TRBD2 aligns across 10 bases. The CDR3 is made up of 16 amino acids. Germline V gives CDR1 LGHDT, CDR2 YNNKEL (reference sequence).

This clonotype was recorded at least ten times. The rearrangement uses TRBV6-2 or TRBV6-3 and TRBJ1-2, with D uncertain. Germline CDR1 and CDR2: MNHEY and SVGEGT. This CDR3 is 10 amino acids long. V dropped 6 bases and J dropped 8 bases, with 7 bases sitting between them. CDR3 DNA sequence: TGTGCCAGCAGGTTCATGGGCTACACCTTC. Translation gives CASRFMGYTF.

The chain links TRBV7-2 to TRBJ2-1; 8 bases fit TRBD2. Germline values: CDR1 SGHTA, CDR2 FQGNSA. After removal of 10 bases from V and 1 base from J, the junction contained 12 bases not matched to a gene. This CDR3 comprises 16 residues. The CDR3 sequence is CAISDQSGSSYNEQFF. CDR3 DNA: TGTGCCATCAGTGATCAAAGCGGGAGTTCCTACAATGAGCAGTTCTTC.

Ten or more counts support this clonotype. This chain uses TRBV7-9 with TRBJ2-7; D not resolved. V lost 3 bases to trimming and J lost 0 bases, with 9 bases between them. The V gene's germline CDR1 is SEHNR and CDR2 FQNEAQ (reference sequence). This CDR3 has 14 residues. The CDR3, as DNA: TGTGCCAGCAGCTTCGACGCTAACTCCTACGAGCAGTACTTC. Translating it yields CASSFDANSYEQYF.

With regard to this clonotype: At one of its ends the junction is not consistent with the germline gene, which may arise from a read error. This chain uses TRBV5-1 with TRBJ2-7; 7 nucleotides align to TRBD1. This CDR3 contains 19 residues. Germline CDR1 SGHRS, CDR2 YFSETQ. The CDR3 DNA reads as TGCGCCAGCAACTTGCCCCGTCGGGCAGGGGGAAATGGCTCCTACGAGCAGTACTTC. Protein sequence: CASNLPRRAGGNGSYEQYF.

The chain couples TRBV30 to TRBJ2-2; D call uncertain. CDR3 length: 14 residues. Germline V gene data show CDR1 as GTSNPN and CDR2 as SVGIG (reference sequence). Trimming took 6 bases from V and 7 from J, leaving 18 bases between them. This chain's CDR3 is CACKGYGQDGELFF. In DNA form, the CDR3 reads TGTGCCTGTAAAGGTTATGGGCAGGACGGGGAGCTGTTTTTT.